One sample yielded the 11 T cell receptor beta chains listed below, sequenced in a study of multiple sclerosis patients with progressive multifocal leukoencephalopathy (dated by TCRdb to 2018 to 2020). Reading the label with the study, this specimen's time point is: approximately twelve months of natalizumab therapy. The sample's treatment or condition label, decoded: on natalizumab therapy at sampling. The method behind the library was the immunoSEQ multiplex PCR assay. The source is immuneACCESS, and TCRdb retained only in-frame sequences with V and J called. Part of the clones is not carried over; for the studies checked, unresolved V genes explain less than half of this, and the remainder is unexplained. Present in this sample are around 25,000 clones, 91% of which were seen just once. The ten top clones hold 2% to 2.5% of the sample. Sequencing was performed on PBMCs, taken from a patient treated with natalizumab. The receptor set was obtained from a man aged 25 to 40 with multiple sclerosis.

V is TRBV19 and J is TRBJ2-6; no definite D call. This CDR3 is built from 15 residues. In germline, CDR1 is LNHDA, CDR2 SQIVND (reference sequence). V lost 6 bases to trimming and J lost 3 bases, with 12 bases between them. DNA of the CDR3: TGTGCCAGTAGCATCAGTTCGAGTGGGGCCAACGTCCTGACTTTC. It specifies CASSISSSGANVLTF.

In DNA, the CDR3 is TGTGCCACCAGCAGAGAGGGACGGGCCCTCTACAATGAGCAGTTCTTC. Its protein product is CATSREGRALYNEQFF. The chain is built from TRBV15 and TRBJ2-1; D tentatively reads TRBD1 or TRBD2 (5 bases each). V gave up 0 bases and J gave up 3 bases, with 12 bases separating them. Per the germline V gene, CDR1 is LNHNV and CDR2 is YYDKDF (reference sequence). This CDR3 spans 16 amino acids.

The J gene is TRBJ1-5, the V gene TRBV2; D may be TRBD1 (6 bases). V dropped 1 base and J dropped 10 bases, with 11 bases sitting between them. CDR1 is SNHLY, CDR2 FYNNEI, per germline. The CDR3 runs 13 residues. The CDR3 nucleotides read TGTGCCAGCAGTGAAGTGGAGGGGACACCCCAGCATTTT. Residues: CASSEVEGTPQHF.

V and J are TRBV7-9 and TRBJ2-5, with D uncertain. CDR3 length: 15 residues. Germline values: CDR1 SEHNR, CDR2 FQNEAQ (reference sequence). Trimming shortened V by 5 bases and J by 1 base, and 14 bases separated the two germline ends. CDR3 sequence (DNA): TGTGCCAGCAGCCCCCAAGTGGGGATCCAAGAGACCCAGTACTTC. Translation gives CASSPQVGIQETQYF.

Only one count was recorded for this clone. CDR3 region: CAGGKNQGRNEKLFF. CDR3 DNA sequence: TGTGCCGGCGGAAAAAATCAGGGAAGGAATGAAAAACTGTTTTTT. The chain is built from TRBV6-5 and TRBJ1-4; tentatively, D is TRBD1 (5 bases). Germline CDR1 MNHEY, CDR2 SVGAGI. The ends were cut back, 11 bases at V and 5 bases at J, with 21 bases in the middle. This CDR3 has 15 residues.

The chain carries TRBV29-1 and TRBJ2-3, with a possible D match to TRBD1 (6 bases). Germline V gives CDR1 SQVTM, CDR2 ANQGSEA. Trimming took off 3 bases at V and 8 bases at J, with 18 bases between the two ends. The CDR3 sequence is 14 residues long. CDR3 region: CSVDVGARPGTQYF. CDR3 sequence (DNA): TGCAGCGTTGACGTGGGGGCGCGTCCCGGTACGCAGTATTTT.

The chain carries TRBV5-6 and TRBJ2-5; possible D gene TRBD1, 5 bases. CDR1 is SGHDT, CDR2 YYEEEE, per germline. This CDR3 has 14 residues. The V end lost 6 bases, the J end lost 2 bases, and 14 bases lay between the germline ends. CDR3 residues: CASTWGAVQETQYF. In DNA form, the CDR3 reads TGTGCCAGCACTTGGGGCGCCGTTCAAGAGACCCAGTACTTC.

The rearrangement uses TRBV10-3 and TRBJ2-1; 8 bases map to TRBD2. The CDR3 runs to 15 residues. V dropped 8 bases and J dropped 8; count of bases not matched to a gene: 14. Germline V gives CDR1 ENHRY, CDR2 SYGVKD. The CDR3 region has the DNA TGTGCCATCGGGGGGAGGACTAGCAAAAGGGATGAGCAGTTCTTC. This codes for CAIGGRTSKRDEQFF.

The rearrangement joins TRBV7-2 to TRBJ2-1; D gene ambiguous. V lost 1 base and J 7 bases, leaving 8 bases between the germline ends. This CDR3 comprises 13 residues. The germline V gene has CDR1 SGHTA and CDR2 FQGNSA. This CDR3 is CASSLGPRNEQFF. The CDR3 nucleotides read TGTGCCAGCAGCTTAGGCCCTCGGAATGAGCAGTTCTTC.

The chain uses TRBV5-6 and TRBJ2-7; D may correspond to TRBD1 or TRBD2 (6 bases each). The V end lost 0 bases, the J end lost 3 bases, and 13 bases lay between the germline ends. There are 15 residues in the CDR3. Germline V gene lookup returns CDR1 SGHDT and CDR2 YYEEEE. The CDR3 bases are TGTGCCAGCAGCTTGGAAGGGGGGCTAAACTACGAGCAGTACTTC. Its protein product is CASSLEGGLNYEQYF. Supplemented by reference TRBV5-6 and TRBJ2-7, the full variable domain reads DAGVTQSPTHLIKTRGQQVTLRCSPKSGHDTVSWYQQALGQGPQFIFQYYEEEERQRGNFPDRFSGHQFPNYSSELNVNALLLGDSALYLCASSLEGGLNYEQYFGPGTRLTVT.

V is TRBV9 and J is TRBJ1-1; tentative D call: TRBD1 (5 bases). The CDR3 runs to 13 residues. V shed 3 bases and J shed 1 base, with 7 bases lying between them. Germline V CDR1 and CDR2: SGDLS, YYNGEE. This CDR3 reads CASSAGQNTEAFF. The CDR3 nucleotides are TGTGCCAGCAGCGCTGGACAGAACACTGAAGCTTTCTTT.